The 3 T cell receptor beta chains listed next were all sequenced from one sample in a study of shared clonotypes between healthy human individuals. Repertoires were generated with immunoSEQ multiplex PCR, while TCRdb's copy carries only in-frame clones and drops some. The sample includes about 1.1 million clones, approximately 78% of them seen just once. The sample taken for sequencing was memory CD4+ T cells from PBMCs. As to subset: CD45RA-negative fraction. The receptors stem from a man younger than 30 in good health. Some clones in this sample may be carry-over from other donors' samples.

The CDR3 loop is CASSLTPGRGEKLFF. The CDR3, as DNA: TGTGCCAGCAGTTTAACCCCAGGACGCGGGGAAAAACTGTTTTTT. The chain links TRBV28 to TRBJ1-4; D is unclear. The CDR3 extends over 15 amino acids. Germline CDR1 is MDHEN and CDR2 is SYDVKM. The V and J ends lost 2 bases and 8 bases respectively, with 15 bases between them.

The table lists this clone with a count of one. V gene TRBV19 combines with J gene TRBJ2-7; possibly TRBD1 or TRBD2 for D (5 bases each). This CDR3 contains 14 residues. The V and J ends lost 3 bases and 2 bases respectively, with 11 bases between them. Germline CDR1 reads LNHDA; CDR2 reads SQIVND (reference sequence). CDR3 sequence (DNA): TGTGCCAGTAGTATCTCCGTGGGACCCTACGAGCAGTACTTC. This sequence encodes CASSISVGPYEQYF. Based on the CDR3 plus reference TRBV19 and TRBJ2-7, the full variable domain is DGGITQSPKYLFRKEGQNVTLSCEQNLNHDAMYWYRQDPGQGLRLIYYSQIVNDFQKGDIAEGYSVSREKKESFPLTVTSAQKNPTAFYLCASSISVGPYEQYFGPGTRLTVT.

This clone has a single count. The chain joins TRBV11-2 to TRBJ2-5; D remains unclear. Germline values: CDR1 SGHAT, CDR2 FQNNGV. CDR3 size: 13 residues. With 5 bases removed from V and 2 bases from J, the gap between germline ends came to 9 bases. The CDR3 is CASSGRVQETQYF. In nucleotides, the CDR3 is TGTGCCAGCAGCGGACGGGTACAAGAGACCCAGTACTTC.